A selection of T cell receptor beta chains follows, all from one sample in a study of blood T cell repertoires in COVID-19. Only in-frame clones appear in the TCRdb table, and some are missing; sequencing was by immunoSEQ multiplex PCR. Of about 180,000 clones in the sample, about 81% are singletons; the top ten hold 12%. What was sequenced was peripheral blood. All receptors derive from a woman aged 80 or over with COVID-19, enrolled during active disease. CDR3s include the opening cysteine and the closing phenylalanine or tryptophan. A D gene is named only where the DNA matches it firmly. Size tells how often a clone was seen (once, few, many) or the class of an expanded clone, and some rows leave it out.

D: TRBD1; size: NA; V: TRBV19; J: TRBJ2-7; CDR3: CASSIGGQGVHEQYF; DNA: TGTGCCAGTAGTATAGGGGGGCAGGGGGTCCACGAGCAGTACTTC
D: NA; size: once; V: TRBV11-2; J: TRBJ2-3; CDR3: CASSTTDTQYF; DNA: TGTGCCAGCAGCACAACCGATACGCAGTATTTT
D: TRBD1; size: NA; V: TRBV24-1; J: TRBJ1-2; CDR3: CATSDPTNDRVDGYTF; DNA: TGTGCCACCAGTGATCCTACCAACGACAGGGTCGATGGCTACACCTTC
D: NA; size: NA; V: TRBV5-1; J: TRBJ1-2; CDR3: CASSLKGPANYGYTF; DNA: TGCGCCAGCAGCTTAAAGGGGCCGGCTAACTATGGCTACACCTTC
D: NA; size: NA; V: TRBV11-3; J: TRBJ2-5; CDR3: CASSLAETQYF; DNA: TGTGCCAGCAGCTTGGCAGAGACCCAGTACTTC
D: NA; size: few; V: TRBV6-2/TRBV6-3; J: TRBJ2-5; CDR3: CASSYMGATQYF; DNA: TGTGCCAGCAGTTACATGGGGGCGACCCAGTACTTC
D: NA; size: few; V: TRBV7-2; J: TRBJ1-1; CDR3: CASSLGGRAANTEAFF; DNA: TGTGCCAGCAGCTTAGGCGGGAGGGCAGCGAACACTGAAGCTTTCTTT
D: NA; size: NA; V: TRBV7-7; J: TRBJ1-2; CDR3: CASSLGYSLRKNYGYTF; DNA: TGTGCCAGCAGCTTAGGTTACAGCCTTCGGAAAAACTATGGCTACACCTTC
D: TRBD1; size: many; V: TRBV4-1; J: TRBJ2-7; CDR3: CASSPTDRGPYEQYF; DNA: TGCGCCAGCAGCCCTACGGACAGGGGGCCCTACGAGCAGTACTTC
D: NA; size: once; V: TRBV12-1; J: TRBJ1-2; CDR3: CASSFSVGTGGDYGYTF; DNA: TGTGCCAGCAGCTTTTCCGTGGGGACAGGGGGCGACTATGGCTACACCTTC
D: NA; size: once; V: TRBV9; J: TRBJ2-1; CDR3: CASSVGAAVRGREQFF; DNA: TGTGCCAGCAGCGTAGGGGCAGCGGTACGGGGTCGGGAGCAGTTCTTC
D: NA; size: NA; V: TRBV9; J: TRBJ2-7; CDR3: CASSVEGDAGYEQYF; DNA: TGTGCCAGCAGCGTAGAGGGGGACGCAGGCTACGAGCAGTACTTC
D: TRBD1; size: few; V: TRBV7-2; J: TRBJ2-2; CDR3: CASSLTGTNTGELFF; DNA: TGTGCCAGCAGCCTGACAGGGACGAACACCGGGGAGCTGTTTTTT
D: NA; size: NA; V: TRBV6-5; J: TRBJ1-3; CDR3: CASVSSGNTIYF; DNA: TGTGCCAGCGTGAGCTCTGGAAACACCATATATTTT
D: NA; size: NA; V: TRBV5-4; J: TRBJ2-1; CDR3: CASSFGASRYSEQFF; DNA: TGTGCCAGCAGCTTTGGGGCCTCCAGGTACAGTGAGCAGTTCTTC
D: TRBD1; size: NA; V: TRBV11-2; J: TRBJ2-2; CDR3: CASSLTGGRTGELFF; DNA: TGTGCCAGCAGCTTGACAGGGGGGCGCACCGGGGAGCTGTTTTTT
D: NA; size: NA; V: TRBV20-1; J: TRBJ1-1; CDR3: CSAPGSTEAFF; DNA: TGCAGTGCTCCGGGGTCCACTGAAGCTTTCTTT
D: NA; size: once; V: TRBV3-1/TRBV3-2; J: TRBJ2-7; CDR3: CASSQVAGFSHEQYF; DNA: TGTGCCAGCAGCCAAGTCGCAGGGTTCTCCCACGAGCAGTACTTC
D: NA; size: NA; V: TRBV5-1; J: TRBJ2-7; CDR3: CASSLAPPTGPEQYF; DNA: TGCGCCAGCAGCTTGGCTCCCCCGACAGGCCCAGAGCAGTACTTC
D: TRBD2; size: NA; V: TRBV19; J: TRBJ2-2; CDR3: CASNQGRDTGELFF; DNA: TGTGCCAGTAATCAAGGGAGGGACACCGGGGAGCTGTTTTTT
D: NA; size: NA; V: TRBV6-5; J: TRBJ1-2; CDR3: CASIGGRGAYGYTF; DNA: TGTGCCAGCATCGGGGGGCGAGGTGCATATGGCTACACCTTC
D: TRBD2; size: NA; V: TRBV11-2; J: TRBJ2-1; CDR3: CASSLSRGDTSYNEQFF; DNA: TGTGCCAGCAGCTTATCGCGGGGGGACACCTCCTACAATGAGCAGTTCTTC
D: TRBD1; size: many; V: TRBV9; J: TRBJ2-7; CDR3: CASSVLQGGEQYF; DNA: TGTGCCAGCAGCGTACTACAGGGGGGCGAGCAGTACTTC
D: TRBD1; size: NA; V: TRBV5-1; J: TRBJ1-1; CDR3: CASSLTGGATEAFF; DNA: TGCGCCAGCAGCTTGACAGGGGGCGCGACTGAAGCTTTCTTT
D: NA; size: NA; V: TRBV21-1; J: TRBJ2-7; CDR3: CASSKREASGTSYEQYF; DNA: TGTGCCAGCAGCAAAAGGGAGGCTAGCGGGACCTCCTACGAGCAGTACTTC
D: NA; size: NA; V: TRBV27; J: TRBJ1-1; CDR3: CASSMRGRTEAFF; DNA: TGTGCCAGCAGTATGCGGGGGCGCACTGAAGCTTTCTTT
D: NA; size: NA; V: TRBV7-9; J: TRBJ1-1; CDR3: CASSPSVDRPNTEAFF; DNA: TGTGCCAGCAGTCCCTCTGTTGACAGACCGAACACTGAAGCTTTCTTT
D: NA; size: NA; V: TRBV2; J: TRBJ2-5; CDR3: CASSLNQETQYF; DNA: TGTGCCAGCAGCCTAAATCAAGAGACCCAGTACTTC
D: NA; size: NA; V: TRBV2; J: TRBJ2-7; CDR3: CASMSSPSYEQYF; DNA: TGTGCCAGCATGTCTAGCCCCTCCTACGAGCAGTACTTC
D: TRBD2; size: NA; V: TRBV4-1; J: TRBJ2-2; CDR3: CASSRTISGMVSGELFF; DNA: TGCGCCAGCAGCCGAACGATTAGCGGGATGGTGTCCGGGGAGCTGTTTTTT
D: TRBD2; size: NA; V: TRBV5-6; J: TRBJ2-3; CDR3: CASSLVSGTSTDTQYF; DNA: TGTGCCAGCAGCTTGGTTAGCGGGACCTCCACAGATACGCAGTATTTT
D: TRBD1; size: NA; V: TRBV27; J: TRBJ2-3; CDR3: CASRPWTGGADTQYF; DNA: TGTGCCAGCAGGCCATGGACAGGGGGGGCAGATACGCAGTATTTT
D: TRBD2; size: once; V: TRBV27; J: TRBJ2-1; CDR3: CASSLGRGGTSSYNEQFF; DNA: TGTGCCAGCAGTTTAGGTCGGGGGGGCACTTCCTCCTACAATGAGCAGTTCTTC
D: NA; size: NA; V: TRBV7-9; J: TRBJ2-7; CDR3: CASSLLRESHEQYF; DNA: TGTGCCAGCAGCTTACTCCGGGAATCTCACGAGCAGTACTTC
D: NA; size: NA; V: TRBV27; J: TRBJ1-1; CDR3: CASRTGFTEAFF; DNA: TGTGCCAGCAGAACAGGGTTCACTGAAGCTTTCTTT
D: NA; size: NA; V: TRBV7-2; J: TRBJ2-7; CDR3: CASSLGGFYEQYF; DNA: TGTGCCAGCAGCTTAGGAGGGTTCTACGAGCAGTACTTC
D: NA; size: NA; V: TRBV15; J: TRBJ1-1; CDR3: CATSRDQRRGNTEAFF; DNA: TGTGCCACCAGCAGAGATCAAAGGAGGGGGAACACTGAAGCTTTCTTT
D: TRBD1; size: NA; V: TRBV4-1; J: TRBJ2-5; CDR3: CASSQGGGTGGRETQYF; DNA: TGCGCCAGCAGCCAAGGGGGCGGGACAGGGGGCAGGGAGACCCAGTACTTC
D: NA; size: NA; V: TRBV24-1; J: TRBJ1-2; CDR3: CATSDLHLKRGYTF; DNA: TGTGCCACCAGTGATTTGCACCTCAAGCGGGGCTACACCTTC
D: TRBD2; size: NA; V: TRBV15; J: TRBJ2-3; CDR3: CATSRDDAGGVTQYF; DNA: TGTGCCACCAGCAGAGATGATGCCGGGGGGGTTACGCAGTATTTT